This T cell receptor (beta chain) was recovered during a study of cytomegalovirus exposure and HLA in healthy donors. Study information: Unique TCRs numbering around 80 million, obtained from HLA-typed donors, made up an early data release.

Study-wide results and limits: Accurate predictions that matched the HLA-A and HLA-B alleles of most subjects were reportedly made from TCR beta sequences. Published work reported that the classifier diagnosed cytomegalovirus status with high specificity and sensitivity.

V was clipped by 3 bases and J by 1 base; unmatched bases: 7. The CDR3 totals 16 residues. Germline values: CDR1 MGHDK, CDR2 SYGVNS. As concerns this clone: Antigen: not known.

PCR was performed using 60 Vbeta and 13 Jbeta primers. The authors' processing: There were tens of millions of unique TCR beta chains by a later count, and 10 million to 12 million of them were shared. Clones were sequenced by immunoSEQ multiplex PCR, and TCRdb holds only the in-frame ones, with some missing. V and J calls plus clone size are reproduced from that table; the DNA served to infer D and trimming. The profile covers roughly 150,000 clones, with around 75% appearing a single time and 3% to 3.5% taken by the ten largest. The source material was PBMCs. The gene calls are TRBV25-1 and TRBJ2-3, with 7 bases identical to TRBD1. This clonotype was sampled from a man aged 40-49 years in good health and CMV-seronegative. The CDR3 sequence is CASSDLQGRGTDTQYF. CDR3 bases: TGTGCCAGCAGTGACTTACAGGGGCGAGGCACAGATACGCAGTATTTT.